This TCR beta chain was retrieved from a study of regulatory T cells in long-lasting Graves disease. CDR1 and CDR2 (germline): LGHDT, YNNKEL (reference sequence). V shed 1 base and J shed 5 bases, with 11 bases lying between them. The CDR3 runs to 14 residues. Overall study results and limits: The persistent group shared around 3,000 public clonotypes, more than the 950 to 1,000 shared by new patients. Among samples with persistent disease, TRBV28, TRBJ1-2 and TRBJ2-5 were favored.

There are many counts of this clonotype. What it binds is unknown. The time point here: newly diagnosed GD, antithyroid drugs for less than 3 months. PBMC-derived RNA was used for the TCR library. An endocrinology unit in Xi'an, China, supplied the patients. In building TCR beta libraries, iRepertoire HTBI primers were used together with Arm-PCR of CDR3 regions. MiXCR, run by TCRdb on the multiplex PCR reads, gives a single entry per CDR3 protein. Of some 200,000 distinct CDR3 sequences in the sample, around a fifth were seen once. These data also featured in a second study, about T cells in Graves' hyperthyroidism and ophthalmopathy.

The clonotype originates from a woman aged 25 to 39 with Graves disease. The chain uses TRBV3-1 and TRBJ1-1; a weak D match, TRBD1 (5 bases). The sequences come from peripheral blood mononuclear cells (PBMCs), collected at new diagnosis, from a patient treated with antithyroid drugs. In DNA, the CDR3 is TGTGCCAGCAGCCAAGGGGGGTATGGTACTGAAGCTTTCTTT. It yields the protein CASSQGGYGTEAFF. Full variable domain (missing parts from reference TRBV3-1 and TRBJ1-1): DTAVSQTPKYLVTQMGNDKSIKCEQNLGHDTMYWYKQDSKKFLKIMFSYNNKELIINETVPNRFSPKSPDKAHLNLHINSLELGDSAVYFCASSQGGYGTEAFFGQGTRLTVV.